This note documents a single T cell receptor beta chain sequence. CDR3 length: 15 amino acids. Trimming cost V 4 bases and J 7 bases; bases outside gene matches: 10. The sample belongs to a study of blood T cell repertoires in COVID-19. About the study: Samples taken during acute and convalescent COVID-19 were collected in the United States, Italy and Spain. From T cells, B-cell-depleted T cells, or PBMCs came the material, which was cDNA or gDNA.

Authors' data handling: Using reference gene primer amplification, nucleated cell counts were estimated. Sequencing was performed with immunoSEQ multiplex PCR; in TCRdb, only in-frame clones are kept and a portion is missing. From that table come the V and J calls and clone size; the DNA was used to work out D and trimming. The sample holds around 77,000 clones; about 88% are singletons and the top ten take 15% to 20%. V is TRBV5-7 and J is TRBJ1-2; 10 bases map to TRBD1. TRBV5-7 is filed as an ORF, its function uncertain. The sequence derives from a woman older than 75 with active or convalescent COVID-19. Sequencing was carried out using peripheral blood. Here the CDR3 reads CASSQRDRGAGGYTF. CDR3 DNA sequence: TGTGCCAGCAGCCAGAGGGACAGGGGCGCTGGTGGCTACACCTTC.